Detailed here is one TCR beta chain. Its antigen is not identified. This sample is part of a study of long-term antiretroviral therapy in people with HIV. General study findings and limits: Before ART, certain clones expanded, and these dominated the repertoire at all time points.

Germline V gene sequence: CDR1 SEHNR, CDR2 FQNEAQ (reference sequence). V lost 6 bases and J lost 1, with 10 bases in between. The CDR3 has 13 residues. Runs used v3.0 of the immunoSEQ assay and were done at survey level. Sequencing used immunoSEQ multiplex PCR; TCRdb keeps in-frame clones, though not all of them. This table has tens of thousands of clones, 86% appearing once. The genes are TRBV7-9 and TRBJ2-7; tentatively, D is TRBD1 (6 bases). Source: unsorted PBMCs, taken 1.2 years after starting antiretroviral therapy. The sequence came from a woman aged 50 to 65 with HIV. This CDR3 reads CASRGTTSYEQYF. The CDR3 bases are TGTGCCAGCAGAGGGACAACGTCCTACGAGCAGTACTTC.